This T cell receptor (beta chain) comes out of a study of blood T cells in healthy people across ages. Study findings and constraints: The study found more naive CD4+ cells and higher diversity in long-lived than aged donors.

This clonotype was seen only once. Its antigen is undetermined. Germline V gives CDR1 KGHSH, CDR2 LQKENI. There are 19 residues in the CDR3. PCR was performed a second time for 7 to 11 cycles using a sample-barcoded 5' primer and a J-beta primer mix. Each of the cDNA molecules was tagged by a template-switch adaptor with 12 random nucleotides. TCRdb re-derived calls from the 5' RACE reads in MiXCR, one entry per CDR3 protein. Among about 800,000 distinct CDR3 sequences listed, just under 25% were seen once. These data were also reused for a study on T cells of mothers and their children.

The chain uses TRBV18 and TRBJ2-5; the match to TRBD2 covers 11 bases. The J call is uncertain, as TRBJ2-1 better fits the DNA end. Specimen: blood. The source of this sequence is a boy younger than 18 in good health. CDR3 coding DNA: TGTGCCAGCTCACCACTCCCGGCTAGCGGGAGGTCTTCGTACAATGAGCAGTTCTTC. It is translated as CASSPLPASGRSSYNEQFF.